These T cell receptor beta chains were read from a single sample in a study of cytomegalovirus exposure and HLA in healthy donors. The assay was immunoSEQ multiplex PCR, and TCRdb's table has in-frame clones only and misses some. The sample carries fewer than 200,000 clones, 82% recorded once. Source material: PBMCs. All receptors derive from a girl aged 5-17 years in good health and CMV-seropositive. Each CDR3 is given with its conserved first and last residue. D genes are given only for firm matches. A clone size is listed for some rows: how often the clone was seen (once, few, many), or a class if it is expanded.

abundance | j_gene | d_gene | v_gene | CDR3aa | CDR3nt
NA | TRBJ2-7 | NA | TRBV14 | CASSRTSTESYEQYF | TGTGCCAGCAGCCGGACCTCGACAGAGTCCTACGAGCAGTACTTC
NA | TRBJ2-5 | TRBD2 | TRBV11-2 | CASNPRLGAGGLWKTQYF | TGTGCCAGCAATCCTCGTCTGGGGGCGGGAGGGCTTTGGAAGACCCAGTACTTC
NA | TRBJ2-1 | TRBD2 | TRBV5-1 | CASSLDASGYNEQFF | TGCGCCAGCAGCTTGGATGCTAGCGGCTACAATGAGCAGTTCTTC
NA | TRBJ2-7 | NA | TRBV5-6 | CASSLRGFRSYEQYF | TGTGCCAGCAGCTTGCGGGGTTTTAGGTCCTACGAGCAGTACTTC
few | TRBJ1-1 | TRBD1 | TRBV27 | CASSLTGTGSRTFF | TGTGCCAGCAGTTTGACCGGGACAGGGAGTAGGACTTTCTTT
once | TRBJ1-2 | TRBD1 | TRBV5-4 | CASSYRTGVLYGYTF | TGTGCCAGCAGCTACCGGACAGGAGTCCTCTATGGCTACACCTTC
NA | TRBJ2-3 | NA | TRBV28 | CASSPRDNTDTQYF | TGTGCCAGCAGTCCTCGGGACAACACAGATACGCAGTATTTT
once | TRBJ1-5 | TRBD1 | TRBV19 | CASRAGQSPYSNQPQHF | TGTGCCAGTAGGGCGGGACAGTCCCCCTATAGCAATCAGCCCCAGCATTTT
few | TRBJ1-5 | TRBD1 | TRBV28 | CASSLRQGRSNQPQHF | TGTGCCAGCAGTTTACGACAGGGTAGGTCCAATCAGCCCCAGCATTTT
NA | TRBJ1-2 | TRBD1 | TRBV27 | CASSWGTGQNYGYTF | TGTGCCAGCAGTTGGGGGACAGGCCAGAACTATGGCTACACCTTC
few | TRBJ1-3 | NA | TRBV6-5 | CASSPTGSGNTIYF | TGTGCCAGCAGTCCGACAGGCTCTGGAAACACCATATATTTT
NA | TRBJ2-7 | TRBD1 | TRBV7-9 | CASSSTLRDSYEQYF | TGTGCCAGCAGCTCAACACTCCGGGACAGCTACGAGCAGTACTTC
NA | TRBJ2-1 | TRBD2 | TRBV28 | CASSLRSASGINEQFF | TGTGCCAGCAGTTTACGGTCTGCTAGCGGGATCAATGAGCAGTTCTTC
NA | TRBJ2-3 | TRBD1 | TRBV19 | CASSARQGTRDTQYF | TGTGCCAGTAGTGCCAGACAGGGAACGAGAGATACGCAGTATTTT
once | TRBJ2-1 | NA | TRBV28 | CASSLLRVNEQFF | TGTGCCAGCAGCCTCCTCCGGGTGAATGAGCAGTTCTTC
NA | TRBJ2-1 | TRBD2 | TRBV9 | CASSGTSGVNEQFF | TGTGCCAGCAGCGGGACTAGCGGGGTCAATGAGCAGTTCTTC
NA | TRBJ1-2 | NA | TRBV4-1 | CASSQVTPGFGYTF | TGCGCCAGCAGCCAAGTGACCCCAGGGTTCGGCTACACCTTC
NA | TRBJ1-1 | TRBD1 | TRBV28 | CASSLPGQGNTEAFF | TGTGCCAGCAGTCTCCCGGGACAGGGGAACACTGAAGCTTTCTTT
NA | TRBJ2-7 | TRBD1 | TRBV6-5 | CASSLYGQDEQYF | TGTGCCAGCAGCCTCTATGGACAGGACGAGCAGTACTTC
NA | TRBJ1-2 | NA | TRBV6-5 | CASSYSKAAYGYTF | TGTGCCAGCAGTTACTCGAAGGCGGCGTATGGCTACACCTTC
NA | TRBJ2-2 | TRBD2 | TRBV28 | CASRLLAGANTGELFF | TGTGCCAGCAGGTTGCTAGCGGGGGCGAACACCGGGGAGCTGTTTTTT
NA | TRBJ2-3 | NA | TRBV10-3 | CAISETGQASDTQYF | TGTGCCATCAGTGAAACAGGGCAGGCATCAGATACGCAGTATTTT
NA | TRBJ2-3 | TRBD1 | TRBV6-1 | CASSEAQQGAVDTQYF | TGTGCCAGCAGTGAAGCTCAACAGGGGGCGGTGGATACGCAGTATTTT
NA | TRBJ1-1 | NA | TRBV15 | CATSKGVNTEAFF | TGTGCCACCAGCAAGGGGGTGAACACTGAAGCTTTCTTT
NA | TRBJ1-2 | TRBD1 | TRBV18 | CASSSTGDGYTF | TGTGCCAGCTCATCGACAGGGGACGGCTACACCTTC
NA | TRBJ1-4 | NA | TRBV7-6 | CASSFKGTNEKLFF | TGTGCCAGCAGTTTCAAGGGGACTAATGAAAAACTGTTTTTT
NA | TRBJ2-1 | NA | TRBV6-4 | CASSDSSGSYNEQFF | TGTGCCAGCAGTGACTCTAGCGGCTCCTACAATGAGCAGTTCTTC
NA | TRBJ2-1 | TRBD1 | TRBV19 | CASSFDRVASYNEQFF | TGTGCCAGTAGTTTTGACAGGGTCGCCTCCTACAATGAGCAGTTCTTC
NA | TRBJ2-1 | NA | TRBV7-2 | CASSLVGASPEQFF | TGTGCCAGCAGCTTAGTTGGTGCTAGTCCGGAGCAGTTCTTC
NA | TRBJ2-5 | TRBD1 | TRBV10-1 | CASRGTGGGETQYF | TGCGCCAGCAGGGGGACAGGGGGAGGAGAGACCCAGTACTTC
NA | TRBJ2-5 | TRBD2 | TRBV13 | CASSWRGAGETQYF | TGTGCCAGCAGCTGGCGGGGGGCGGGGGAGACCCAGTACTTC
NA | TRBJ2-2 | TRBD2 | TRBV5-8 | CASGWTSGRETGELFF | TGTGCCAGCGGCTGGACTAGCGGGAGGGAGACCGGGGAGCTGTTTTTT
few | TRBJ1-4 | TRBD1 | TRBV7-3 | CASSLSGGRNEKLFF | TGTGCCAGCAGCTTATCAGGGGGTAGGAATGAAAAACTGTTTTTT
once | TRBJ1-5 | TRBD1 | TRBV27 | CASSPLHRGLSNQPQHF | TGTGCCAGCAGTCCCCTACACAGGGGGCTGAGTAATCAGCCCCAGCATTTT
NA | TRBJ2-7 | TRBD2 | TRBV12-5 | CASGFDLGSAGDRVSGEQYF | TGTGCTAGTGGTTTTGACCTGGGATCAGCGGGGGACCGTGTGAGTGGTGAGCAGTACTTC
NA | TRBJ2-7 | NA | TRBV6-1 | CASRIRSFSYEQYF | TGTGCCAGCAGGATTAGGAGTTTTTCCTACGAGCAGTACTTC
NA | TRBJ1-2 | NA | TRBV2 | CASNPGFRNYGYTF | TGTGCCAGCAATCCCGGCTTCAGGAACTATGGCTACACCTTC
NA | TRBJ2-1 | TRBD2 | TRBV29-1 | CSVEDWGRGGRHNEQFF | TGCAGCGTTGAAGATTGGGGCCGGGGGGGTAGGCACAATGAGCAGTTCTTC
few | TRBJ2-3 | NA | TRBV25-1 | CASREGGTDTQYF | TGTGCCAGCAGGGAGGGCGGCACAGATACGCAGTATTTT
NA | TRBJ1-3 | NA | TRBV9 | CASSVDGNWNTIYF | TGTGCCAGCAGCGTAGACGGGAATTGGAACACCATATATTTT
NA | TRBJ2-6 | NA | TRBV7-8 | CASSFHRASSGANVLTF | TGTGCCAGCAGCTTTCACAGGGCGAGCTCTGGGGCCAACGTCCTGACTTTC